This TCR beta chain derives from a study of pediatric ulcerative colitis. One to two pinch biopsies were taken from the rectum during colonoscopy. TCRdb's table, derived via immunoSEQ multiplex PCR, lists solely in-frame clones and lacks some. The repertoire consists of 15,000 to 20,000 clones, with about 80% occurring once and the leading ten covering over 6.5%. In this sample, this clone turned up once. Its ends do not fully match the called genes, so a read error is possible. This CDR3 region has 10 residues. Germline V lookup: CDR1 SNHLY, CDR2 FYNNEI. The origin of this receptor is a boy younger than 18 who was a control in a study of pediatric ulcerative colitis. The specimen was gut tissue. The chain carries TRBV2 and TRBJ2-5, with D unresolved. CDR3 DNA sequence: TGTGCCAGCAGGGAAGAGACCCAGTACTTC. Its protein product is CASREETQYF.